This TCR beta chain was obtained from a study of CD8 T cells in ankylosing spondylitis. In TCRdb, the 5' RACE reads were re-called with MiXCR into one record per CDR3 protein. The repertoire includes about 96,000 distinct CDR3 sequences, just under 9% of them detected once, and roughly 5.6% sits in the top ten. This clonotype occurred many times. Specimen: blood, either unsorted or a sorted T cell fraction (not recorded which). The source is a male donor with ankylosing spondylitis or in good health (not recorded which).

In DNA, the CDR3 is TGTGCCAGCAGTCCGAACTCTGATACGCAGTATTTT. Translating gives CASSPNSDTQYF. The chain joins TRBV12-3 or TRBV12-4 to TRBJ2-3; D is undetermined. CDR3 length equals 12 residues. Deletions cut 5 bases from V and 6 bases from J, with 9 bases between.